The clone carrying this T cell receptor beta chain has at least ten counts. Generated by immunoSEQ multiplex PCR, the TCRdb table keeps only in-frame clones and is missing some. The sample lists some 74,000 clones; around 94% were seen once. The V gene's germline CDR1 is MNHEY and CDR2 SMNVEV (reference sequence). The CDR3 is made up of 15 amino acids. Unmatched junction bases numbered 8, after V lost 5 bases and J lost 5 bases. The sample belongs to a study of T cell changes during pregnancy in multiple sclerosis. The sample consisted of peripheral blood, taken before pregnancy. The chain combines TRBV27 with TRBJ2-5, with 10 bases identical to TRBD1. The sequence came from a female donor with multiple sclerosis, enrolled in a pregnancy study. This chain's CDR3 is CASSARQGAWETQYF. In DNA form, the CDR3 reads TGTGCCAGCAGTGCGCGACAGGGGGCCTGGGAGACCCAGTACTTC.